Shown below are 12 T cell receptor beta chains from a single sample sequenced in a study of blood T cell repertoires in COVID-19. Method: immunoSEQ multiplex PCR; TCRdb's copy keeps in-frame clones and lacks some. The sample includes fewer than 90,000 clones, about nine tenths seen only once; the top ten take 4.9%. Source material: peripheral blood. All receptors derive from a man in his fifties with active or convalescent COVID-19.

This chain uses TRBV6-1 with TRBJ2-7; TRBD1 aligns across 9 bases. Germline trimming cut 0 bases from V and 0 bases from J; bases unmatched to any gene: 0. The germline V gene encodes CDR1 MNHNS and CDR2 SASEGT. The CDR3 is made up of 15 amino acids. The CDR3 DNA is TGTGCCAGCAGTGAAGCGGGACAGGGCTCCTACGAGCAGTACTTC. It is translated as CASSEAGQGSYEQYF.

The chain is built from TRBV28 and TRBJ1-5, with a tentative D call TRBD1 (5 bases). Germline values: CDR1 MDHEN, CDR2 SYDVKM. The CDR3 consists of 14 residues. Trimming stripped 2 bases from V and 4 bases from J, with 9 bases between. The CDR3 DNA reads TGTGCCAGCAGTTTAATGGGGGGTAATCAGCCCCAGCATTTT. The encoded protein is CASSLMGGNQPQHF.

The rearrangement links TRBV18 to TRBJ2-7; tentative D call: TRBD2 (6 bases). Germline V CDR1 and CDR2: KGHSH, LQKENI. This CDR3 comprises 13 residues. Trimming shortened V by 3 bases and J by 4 bases, and 10 bases separated the two germline ends. In nucleotides, the CDR3 is TGTGCCAGCTCACCGGGACTCGAGTACGAGCAGTACGTC. Translating it yields CASSPGLEYEQYV.

This clone was seen a few times. The rearrangement links TRBV19 to TRBJ2-7; TRBD2 matches 8 bases. J gave up 10 bases and V 5 bases, and 13 bases lay outside the gene matches. Germline CDR1 and CDR2: LNHDA and SQIVND (reference sequence). The CDR3 is 14 residues long. The CDR3 region is CASSLTGTSLLQYV. CDR3 DNA sequence: TGTGCCAGTAGTCTGACCGGGACTAGTCTGCTTCAGTACGTC.

The V call is TRBV15, the J call TRBJ2-5; a weak D match, TRBD1 (6 bases). This CDR3 has 14 residues. The V and J ends lost 0 bases and 4 bases respectively, with 9 bases between them. Germline loops: CDR1 LNHNV, CDR2 YYDKDF (reference sequence). CDR3 nucleotides: TGTGCCACCAGCAGAGAAGGACAGTCAGAGACCCAGTACTTC. Translated, it gives CATSREGQSETQYF.

V is TRBV5-6 and J is TRBJ2-7; TRBD2 matches at 10 bases. Unmatched junction bases numbered 7, after V lost 2 bases and J lost 5 bases. The germline gives CDR1 SGHDT, CDR2 YYEEEE. This CDR3 comprises 15 residues. In nucleotides, the CDR3 is TGTGCCAGCAGCTTAGTAGGGACTAGCGACCACGAGCAGTACGTC. Encoded protein: CASSLVGTSDHEQYV.

The sample holds one count of this clone. This sequence joins TRBV10-2 and TRBJ2-7; D possibly corresponds to TRBD2 (6 bases). This CDR3 contains 13 residues. V dropped 0 bases and J dropped 6 bases, with 9 bases sitting between them. CDR1 WSHSY and CDR2 SAAADI come from the germline V gene. CDR3 nucleotide sequence: TGCGCCAGCAGTGAGTCGGGGGGAATCGAGCAGTACGTC. Encoded protein: CASSESGGIEQYV.

The rearrangement joins TRBV12-3 or TRBV12-4 to TRBJ1-1; D is unclear. This CDR3 region has 11 residues. V gave up 3 bases and J gave up 7 bases, with 6 bases separating them. CDR3 coding DNA: TGTGCCAGCAGTTTGGGGAGTGAAGCTTTCTTT. Its protein product is CASSLGSEAFF.

V and J are TRBV6-2 or TRBV6-3 and TRBJ2-1, with 8 bases that match TRBD2. V was pared by 3 bases and J by 5 bases, with 6 bases of the junction left unmatched. This CDR3 spans 15 amino acids. CDR1 is MNHEY and CDR2 is SVGEGT in the germline V gene. CDR3 amino acids: CASSYGLAEHNEQFF. For the CDR3, the DNA is TGTGCCAGCAGTTATGGACTAGCCGAACACAATGAGCAGTTCTTC.

This clone was seen once. The chain carries TRBV29-1 and TRBJ1-2; D may be TRBD1 (5 bases). The CDR3 is made up of 12 amino acids. Trimming stripped 2 bases from V and 5 bases from J, with 9 bases between. The germline gives CDR1 SQVTM, CDR2 ANQGSEA. The CDR3 nucleotides are TGCAGCGTTGAAAGGGAGGGGTATGGCTACACCTTC. The encoded protein is CSVEREGYGYTF.

This clone was seen more than once but under ten times. Other DNA sequences in this sample translate to the same CDR3. This chain connects TRBV12-3 or TRBV12-4 to TRBJ1-2; D gene unclear. The CDR3 loop spans 13 amino acids. Trimming pared 1 base from V and 5 bases from J, leaving 8 bases between. The chain's CDR3 is CASSLGGGYGYTF. CDR3 bases: TGTGCCAGCAGTTTAGGGGGAGGTTATGGCTACACCTTC.

Only a few counts were recorded for this clone. This chain uses TRBV9 with TRBJ2-7; D may be TRBD1 (6 bases). The length of the CDR3 is 15 residues. Per germline, CDR1 SGDLS and CDR2 YYNGEE. The V end lost 0 bases, the J end lost 4 bases, and 14 bases lay between the germline ends. As DNA, the CDR3 is TGTGCCAGCAGCGTAGGACAGGCCAACGGGTACGAGCAGTACTTC. It encodes CASSVGQANGYEQYF.